This T cell receptor beta chain was sequenced during a study of early stage breast cancer tumors. Study in general: The ER+/PR+/HER2- tumors included 7 or 8 ductal and a few lobular carcinomas.

This clone came up a few times. What it binds is not known. Assay used: immunoSEQ multiplex PCR; TCRdb lists only in-frame clones, some missing. Among about 11,000 clones listed, 55% to 75% were seen once. This CDR3 contains 12 residues. Deletions cut 4 bases from V and 8 bases from J, with 12 bases between. Germline V CDR1 and CDR2: SGHNT, YYREEE (reference sequence). Study observations and caveats: Tumors had roughly 2.5-fold higher T cell density and higher clonality than adjacent normal breast tissue. Most shared enriched TCRB sequences were commonly generated ones.

The clonotype comes from a person aged 35 to 50 with breast cancer. V usage is TRBV5-4 and J usage is TRBJ1-2, with D tentatively TRBD1 (5 bases). The sequencing input was breast tumor tissue. CDR3 region: CASSPWEGGYTF. The CDR3 DNA is TGTGCCAGCAGCCCCTGGGAGGGGGGCTACACCTTC. Variable domain in full (rest from reference TRBV5-4 and TRBJ1-2): ETGVTQSPTHLIKTRGQQVTLRCSSQSGHNTVSWYQQALGQGPQFIFQYYREEENGRGNFPPRFSGLQFPNYSSELNVNALELDDSALYLCASSPWEGGYTFGSGTRLTVV.